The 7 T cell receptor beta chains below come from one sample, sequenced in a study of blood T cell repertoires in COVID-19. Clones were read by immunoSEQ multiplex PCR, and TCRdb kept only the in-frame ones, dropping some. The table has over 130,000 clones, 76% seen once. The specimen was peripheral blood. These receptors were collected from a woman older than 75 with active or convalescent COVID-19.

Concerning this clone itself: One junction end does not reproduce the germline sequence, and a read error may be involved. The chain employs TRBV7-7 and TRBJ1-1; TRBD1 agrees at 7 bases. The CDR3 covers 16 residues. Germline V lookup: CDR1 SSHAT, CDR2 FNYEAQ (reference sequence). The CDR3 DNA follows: TGTGCTAGCAGCCCCTCGAAGACAGGGCCGAACACTGAAGCTTTCTTT. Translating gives CASSPSKTGPNTEAFF.

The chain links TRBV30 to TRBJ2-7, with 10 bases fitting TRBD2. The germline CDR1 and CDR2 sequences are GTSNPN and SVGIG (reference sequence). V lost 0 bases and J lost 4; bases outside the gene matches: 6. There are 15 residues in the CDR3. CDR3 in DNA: TGTGCCTGGAGTGTAGGTAGCGGGGGGTTTTACGAGCAGTACTTC. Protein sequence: CAWSVGSGGFYEQYF.

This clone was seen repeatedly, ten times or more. Here the CDR3 DNA reads TGTGCCAGCAGTGGAGGGTTTGGTCAGCCCCAGCATTTT. Protein sequence: CASSGGFGQPQHF. The rearrangement links TRBV2 to TRBJ1-5; unclear D gene. The germline V gene has CDR1 SNHLY and CDR2 FYNNEI. The CDR3 runs to 13 residues. V was clipped by 4 bases and J by 6 bases, with 10 bases between them. The variable domain in full, with the rest retrieved from reference TRBV2 and TRBJ1-5, is EPEVTQTPSHQVTQMGQEVILRCVPISNHLYFYWYRQILGQKVEFLVSFYNNEISEKSEIFDDQFSVERPDGSNFTLKIRSTKLEDSAMYFCASSGGFGQPQHFGDGTRLSIL.

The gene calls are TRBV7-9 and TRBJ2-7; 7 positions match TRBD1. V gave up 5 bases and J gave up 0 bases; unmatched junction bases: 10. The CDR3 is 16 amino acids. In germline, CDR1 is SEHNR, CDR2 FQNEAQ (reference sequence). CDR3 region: CASSPGARGTSYEQYF. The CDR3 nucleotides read TGTGCCAGCAGCCCAGGGGCCAGGGGGACCTCCTACGAGCAGTACTTC.

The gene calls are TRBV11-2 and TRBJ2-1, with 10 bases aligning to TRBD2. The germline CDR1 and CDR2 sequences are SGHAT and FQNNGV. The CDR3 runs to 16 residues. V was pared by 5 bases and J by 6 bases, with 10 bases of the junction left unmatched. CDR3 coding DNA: TGTGCCAGCAGCCAAATAGCGGGGGGACCCGGCAATGAGCAGTTCTTC. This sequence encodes CASSQIAGGPGNEQFF.

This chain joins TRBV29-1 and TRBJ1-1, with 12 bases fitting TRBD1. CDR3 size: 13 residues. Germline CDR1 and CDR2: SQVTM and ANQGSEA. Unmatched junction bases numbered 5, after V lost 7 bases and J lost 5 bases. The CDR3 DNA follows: TGCAGCGCCTGGGACAGGGGGCAGACTGAAGCTTTCTTT. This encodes CSAWDRGQTEAFF.

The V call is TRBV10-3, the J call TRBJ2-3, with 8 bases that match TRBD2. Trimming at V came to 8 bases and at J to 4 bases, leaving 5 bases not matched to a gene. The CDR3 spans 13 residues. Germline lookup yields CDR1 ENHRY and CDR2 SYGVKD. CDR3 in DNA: TGTGCCATCGAATCGGGAGGGGCAGATACGCAGTATTTT. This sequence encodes CAIESGGADTQYF.